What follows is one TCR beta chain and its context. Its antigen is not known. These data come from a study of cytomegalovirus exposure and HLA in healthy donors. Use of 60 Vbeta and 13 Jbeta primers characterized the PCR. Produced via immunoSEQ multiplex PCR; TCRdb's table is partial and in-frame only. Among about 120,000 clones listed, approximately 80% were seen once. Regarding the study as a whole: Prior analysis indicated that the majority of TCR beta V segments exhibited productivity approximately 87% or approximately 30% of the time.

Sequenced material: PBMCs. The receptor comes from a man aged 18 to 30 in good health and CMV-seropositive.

CDR3 bases: TGTGCCAGCAAGGGACTCCCCTCCTACGAGCAGTACTTC. Its protein is CASKGLPSYEQYF. The gene calls are TRBV6-5 and TRBJ2-7, with D perhaps matching TRBD2 (6 bases). Trimming cost V 7 bases and J 0 bases, with 10 bases left between them. This CDR3 region has 13 residues. Germline values: CDR1 MNHEY, CDR2 SVGAGI.